This TCR beta chain was found in a study of blood T cell repertoires in COVID-19. Clones were read by immunoSEQ multiplex PCR, and TCRdb kept only the in-frame ones, dropping some. The data contain around 130,000 clones, around three quarters of them singletons. The CDR3 totals 15 residues. CDR1 GTSNPN and CDR2 SVGIG come from the germline V gene (reference sequence). Trimming took 1 base from V and 2 from J, leaving 12 bases between them. The clonotype originates from a human donor in a cohort sampled during active COVID-19. The V gene is TRBV30, the J gene TRBJ1-5; no definite D call. The sample comprised peripheral blood. CDR3 DNA sequence: TGTGCCTGGAGTGCGGGATTATTGGGCAATCAGCCCCAGCATTTT. This codes for CAWSAGLLGNQPQHF.